A single sample is the source of the 28 T cell receptor beta chains below, sequenced in a study of control samples from healthy donors and cancer patients. The data were produced by immunoSEQ multiplex PCR, yet TCRdb's version contains in-frame clones alone and is incomplete. The sample consists of some 130,000 clones, 92% of them appearing once. Source material: blood. The receptor set was obtained from a young man in good health.

The chain couples TRBV18 to TRBJ2-7, with 8 bases fitting TRBD1. The CDR3 spans 13 residues. The J segment lost 5 bases and the V segment lost 5 bases, leaving 5 bases of the junction unmatched. Germline-derived CDR1 and CDR2 are KGHSH and LQKENI. CDR3 nucleotides: TGTGCCAGCTCAAAGGACAGGGTCCACGAGCAGTACTTC. Encoded protein: CASSKDRVHEQYF.

This rearrangement joins TRBV7-9 to TRBJ1-6; no clear D. The V end lost 2 bases, the J end lost 13 bases, and 18 bases lay between the germline ends. Germline V lookup: CDR1 SEHNR, CDR2 FQNEAQ (reference sequence). CDR3 length equals 15 residues. DNA for the CDR3: TGTGCCAGCAGCTTAAGTTCACCGGGTCCCTTTCCCCTCCACTTT. Amino acid sequence: CASSLSSPGPFPLHF.

The chain couples TRBV16 to TRBJ2-2; no clear D. The CDR3 is made up of 14 amino acids. Trimming removed 4 bases from V and 3 bases from J, with 9 bases in between. The V gene's germline CDR1 is KGHSY and CDR2 FQNENV. CDR3 loop: CASSRSAYTGELFF. The CDR3 coding sequence is TGTGCCAGCAGCCGTTCAGCCTACACCGGGGAGCTGTTTTTT.

The chain recombines TRBV3-1 (or the pseudogene TRBV3-2) with TRBJ2-7; perhaps TRBD1 as D (6 bases). Per germline, CDR1 LGHDT and CDR2 YNNKEL (reference sequence). The ends were cut back, 4 bases at V and 3 bases at J, with 10 bases in the middle. The CDR3 consists of 13 residues. CDR3 nucleotides: TGTGCCAGCAGCCGGGGGCCTATCTACGAGCAGTACTTC. Protein sequence: CASSRGPIYEQYF.

The chain uses TRBV7-9 and TRBJ2-1; unclear D gene. The CDR3 consists of 12 residues. CDR1 is SEHNR, CDR2 FQNEAQ, per germline (reference sequence). V lost 4 bases and J lost 3, with 4 bases in between. DNA of the CDR3: TGTGCCAGCAGCTATGACTACAATGAGCAGTTCTTC. This sequence encodes CASSYDYNEQFF. The complete variable domain, with remaining parts taken from reference TRBV7-9 and TRBJ2-1, reads DTGVSQNPRHKITKRGQNVTFRCDPISEHNRLYWYRQTLGQGPEFLTYFQNEAQLEKSRLLSDRFSAERPKGSFSTLEIQRTEQGDSAMYLCASSYDYNEQFFGPGTRLTVL.

This chain's CDR3 is CASRNNYGYTF. CDR3 coding DNA: TGTGCCAGCAGGAATAACTATGGCTACACCTTC. The gene calls are TRBV14 and TRBJ1-2; D gene uncertain. The germline V and J ends were trimmed by 6 bases and 1 base, with 3 bases remaining between them. Germline V gene sequence: CDR1 SGHDN, CDR2 FVKESK. This CDR3 spans 11 amino acids. Complete variable domain (other parts from reference TRBV14 and TRBJ1-2): EAGVTQFPSHSVIEKGQTVTLRCDPISGHDNLYWYRRVMGKEIKFLLHFVKESKQDESGMPNNRFLAERTGGTYSTLKVQPAELEDSGVYFCASRNNYGYTFGSGTRLTVV.

The rearrangement joins TRBV5-6 to TRBJ2-1; 9 bases match TRBD2. The germline CDR1 and CDR2 sequences are SGHDT and YYEEEE. V trimming: 2 bases; J trimming: 8 bases; junction bases outside the gene matches: 5. The CDR3 sequence is 14 residues long. CDR3 in DNA: TGTGCCAGCAGCTTCCGTAGCGGGGGCGATGAGCAGTTCTTC. It is translated as CASSFRSGGDEQFF.

The chain recombines TRBV4-1 with TRBJ2-7, with D tentatively TRBD2 (5 bases). Germline V gives CDR1 MGHRA, CDR2 YSYEKL. The CDR3 extends over 12 amino acids. Trimming shortened V by 5 bases and J by 1 base, and 6 bases separated the two germline ends. CDR3 nucleotides: TGCGCCAGCAGCGCGGGTTCCTACGAGCAGTACTTC. It codes for CASSAGSYEQYF.

The chain has TRBV6-5 and TRBJ1-6; D is perhaps TRBD1 (6 bases). The CDR3 contains 15 residues. V lost 8 bases and J lost 7, with 18 bases in between. Germline CDR1 is MNHEY and CDR2 is SVGAGI. The CDR3 here is CASSDRSPANSPLHF. The DNA for the CDR3 is TGTGCCAGCTCCGACAGGAGCCCAGCCAATTCACCCCTCCACTTT.

V is TRBV21-1 and J is TRBJ2-3; the table names TRBD1, a call not compared with the DNA. TRBV21-1 is designated a pseudogene. The CDR3 runs 15 residues. The CDR3 bases are TGTGCCAGCGGGCCAAAACAGGAACCCAATTGTACGCAGTATTTT. Protein sequence: CASGPKQEPNCTQYF.

A note on this clone: Relative to the germline gene, one junction end is altered; a read error may explain this. V and J are TRBV30 and TRBJ2-5; a weak D match, TRBD1 (7 bases). Germline CDR1 and CDR2: GTSNPN and SVGIG (reference sequence). The CDR3 consists of 14 residues. The CDR3 region is CAWRPGGTKETQYF. The CDR3 DNA reads as TGTGCCTGGAGACCAGGGGGGACCAAAGAAACCCAGTACTTC. The entire variable domain, with the rest obtained from reference TRBV30 and TRBJ2-5, is as follows: SQTIHQWPATLVQPVGSPLSLECTVEGTSNPNLYWYRQAAGRGLQLLFYSVGIGQISSEVPQNLSASRPQDRQFILSSKKLLLSDSGFYLCAWRPGGTKETQYFGPGTRLLVL.

This sequence joins TRBV2 and TRBJ1-5; D remains unclear. The CDR3 runs 14 residues. Germline assignment: CDR1 SNHLY and CDR2 FYNNEI. Trimming stripped 4 bases from V and 2 bases from J, with 9 bases between. CDR3 residues: CASSVPGGNQPQHF. CDR3 sequence (DNA): TGTGCCAGCAGTGTCCCGGGTGGCAATCAGCCCCAGCATTTT. Looking up the rest from reference TRBV2 and TRBJ1-5 gives the full variable domain: EPEVTQTPSHQVTQMGQEVILRCVPISNHLYFYWYRQILGQKVEFLVSFYNNEISEKSEIFDDQFSVERPDGSNFTLKIRSTKLEDSAMYFCASSVPGGNQPQHFGDGTRLSIL.

The chain recombines TRBV2 with TRBJ2-3; 8 bases are a match to TRBD1. CDR1 is SNHLY and CDR2 is FYNNEI in the germline V gene. The trim removed 6 bases at V and 4 bases at J, leaving 12 bases unmatched. The CDR3 is 16 residues long. The CDR3 spells CASRPPGQVLADTQYF. The DNA for the CDR3 is TGTGCCAGCAGGCCGCCGGGACAGGTTCTGGCAGATACGCAGTATTTT.

The chain carries TRBV4-1 and TRBJ1-1; TRBD1 matches 7 bases. The V segment lost 2 bases and the J segment 1 base; nucleotides outside the gene matches: 10. The germline gives CDR1 MGHRA, CDR2 YSYEKL. There are 17 residues in the CDR3. CDR3 nucleotide sequence: TGCGCCAGCAGCCAAACGACAGGGCTCCGAGGGAACACTGAAGCTTTCTTT. This encodes CASSQTTGLRGNTEAFF.

The chain uses TRBV19 and TRBJ2-7; a weak D match, TRBD2 (7 bases). The V gene lost 8 bases and the J gene lost 5 bases, with 16 bases spanning the gap. The CDR3 covers 13 residues. The V gene's germline CDR1 is LNHDA and CDR2 SQIVND (reference sequence). CDR3 nucleotides: TGTGCCAGTGGTGAGGGGGGGGCGAACGAGCAGTACTTC. Translated, it gives CASGEGGANEQYF.

This chain connects TRBV24-1 to TRBJ1-5; possibly TRBD1 for D (5 bases). Trimming removed 6 bases from V and 3 bases from J, with 26 bases in between. Germline CDR1 and CDR2: KGHDR and SFDVKD. This CDR3 spans 19 amino acids. The CDR3 nucleotides are TGTGCCACCAGTTTCCCCTGGGAGGCAGGGTTGGATAACAATCAGCCCCAGCATTTT. Translation: CATSFPWEAGLDNNQPQHF.

J is TRBJ1-1 and V is TRBV3-1 (or the pseudogene TRBV3-2); 9 bases agree with TRBD1. In germline, CDR1 is LGHDT, CDR2 YNNKEL (reference sequence). CDR3 size: 15 residues. V dropped 3 bases and J dropped 7; count of bases not matched to a gene: 9. The CDR3 DNA sequence: TGTGCCAGCAGCCATCAGCCGGGACAGGGTTTTGAAGCTTTCTTT. It specifies CASSHQPGQGFEAFF.

This rearrangement joins TRBV4-1 to TRBJ2-3, with D unresolved. Trimming stripped 0 bases from V and 3 bases from J, with 13 bases between. Germline assignment: CDR1 MGHRA and CDR2 YSYEKL. The CDR3 extends over 16 amino acids. CDR3 sequence (DNA): TGCGCCAGCAGCCAAGAAGGTAGTTTCCGGACAGATACGCAGTATTTT. This sequence encodes CASSQEGSFRTDTQYF.

The chain combines TRBV4-1 with TRBJ2-7, with 11 bases lining up with TRBD1. Germline V gene data show CDR1 as MGHRA and CDR2 as YSYEKL. V was clipped by 0 bases and J by 7 bases; unmatched bases: 5. This CDR3 is built from 15 residues. The CDR3 nucleotides read TGCGCCAGCAGCCAAGATCCGGGACAGGGGGAAGAGCAGTACTTC. It translates to CASSQDPGQGEEQYF.

The chain employs TRBV19 and TRBJ2-2; 9 nucleotides agree with TRBD1. The CDR3 totals 15 residues. In germline, CDR1 is LNHDA, CDR2 SQIVND (reference sequence). V gave up 3 bases and J gave up 7 bases; unmatched junction bases: 6. The CDR3 DNA is TGTGCCAGTAGTATTTGGACAGGGGAGCACGGGGAGCTGTTTTTT. Its translation is CASSIWTGEHGELFF.

The chain is built from TRBV5-1 and TRBJ1-2, with a possible D match to TRBD1 (5 bases). The V end was cut by 5 bases, the J end by 7 bases, with 21 bases between. The CDR3 spans 15 residues. CDR1 SGHRS and CDR2 YFSETQ come from the germline V gene. The chain's CDR3 is CASSPSPGLLAGYTF. The CDR3 region has the DNA TGCGCCAGCAGTCCTAGTCCGGGACTACTAGCTGGCTACACCTTC.

This chain uses TRBV13 with TRBJ2-6, with D possibly being TRBD1 (5 bases). Deletions cut 4 bases from V and 4 bases from J, with 17 bases between. The CDR3 loop spans 17 amino acids. Germline values: CDR1 PRHDT, CDR2 FYEKMQ (reference sequence). DNA of the CDR3: TGTGCCAGCAGCTCCCTGGCAGGGTATATGGGGGCCAACGTCCTGACTTTC. This sequence encodes CASSSLAGYMGANVLTF.

V is TRBV12-3 or TRBV12-4 and J is TRBJ1-2, with TRBD1 as a possible D gene (5 bases). This CDR3 has 13 residues. Trimming removed 6 bases at V and 4 bases at J, with 12 bases between. The CDR3: CASSPDSLYGYTF. CDR3 DNA sequence: TGTGCCAGCAGCCCCGACAGTCTCTATGGCTACACCTTC.

The gene calls are TRBV15 and TRBJ1-1; D unresolved. Looked up from germline, CDR1 is LNHNV and CDR2 is YYDKDF (reference sequence). The CDR3 has 13 residues. The germline V and J ends were trimmed by 0 bases and 8 bases, with 10 bases remaining between them. CDR3 region: CATSRDPGGEAFF. The CDR3 DNA sequence: TGTGCCACCAGCAGAGATCCAGGAGGGGAAGCTTTCTTT.

The rearrangement joins TRBV7-2 to TRBJ2-3; 8 bases fit TRBD2. The germline CDR1 and CDR2 sequences are SGHTA and FQGNSA. The CDR3 runs 14 residues. V was pared by 1 base and J by 13 bases, with 10 bases of the junction left unmatched. CDR3 in DNA: TGTGCCAGCAGCTTAGGTAGCGGGACTCAAGAGGAGTATTTT. Its translation: CASSLGSGTQEEYF.

The CDR3 DNA follows: TGTGCCAGCAGCTTAGGTAACACCGGGGAGCTGTTTTTT. It is translated as CASSLGNTGELFF. This chain connects TRBV7-6 to TRBJ2-2; D is uncertain. The V gene's germline CDR1 is SGHVS and CDR2 FNYEAQ. Trimming cost V 1 base and J 2 bases, with 2 bases left between them. There are 13 residues in the CDR3.

This chain joins TRBV2 and TRBJ2-7; 10 bases fit TRBD2. The CDR3 is 15 residues long. Looked up from germline, CDR1 is SNHLY and CDR2 is FYNNEI. J was trimmed by 4 bases and V by 7 bases; bases with no gene match: 10. In nucleotides, the CDR3 is TGTGCCAGCACGCCCGGGGCTAGCGGGGGTTACGAGCAGTACTTC. Protein: CASTPGASGGYEQYF. Using reference TRBV2 and TRBJ2-7 for the parts outside the CDR3, the full variable domain is EPEVTQTPSHQVTQMGQEVILRCVPISNHLYFYWYRQILGQKVEFLVSFYNNEISEKSEIFDDQFSVERPDGSNFTLKIRSTKLEDSAMYFCASTPGASGGYEQYFGPGTRLTVT.

This chain joins TRBV5-1 and TRBJ2-1; 10 bases map to TRBD2. Per the germline V gene, CDR1 is SGHRS and CDR2 is YFSETQ. The CDR3 runs 15 residues. V shed 4 bases, J shed 4 bases, and the junction held 5 bases outside the gene matches. CDR3 bases: TGCGCCAGCAGCGTAGCGGGGGGACAATACAATGAGCAGTTCTTC. Residues: CASSVAGGQYNEQFF. Variable domain in full (rest from reference TRBV5-1 and TRBJ2-1): KAGVTQTPRYLIKTRGQQVTLSCSPISGHRSVSWYQQTPGQGLQFLFEYFSETQRNKGNFPGRFSGRQFSNSRSEMNVSTLELGDSALYLCASSVAGGQYNEQFFGPGTRLTVL.